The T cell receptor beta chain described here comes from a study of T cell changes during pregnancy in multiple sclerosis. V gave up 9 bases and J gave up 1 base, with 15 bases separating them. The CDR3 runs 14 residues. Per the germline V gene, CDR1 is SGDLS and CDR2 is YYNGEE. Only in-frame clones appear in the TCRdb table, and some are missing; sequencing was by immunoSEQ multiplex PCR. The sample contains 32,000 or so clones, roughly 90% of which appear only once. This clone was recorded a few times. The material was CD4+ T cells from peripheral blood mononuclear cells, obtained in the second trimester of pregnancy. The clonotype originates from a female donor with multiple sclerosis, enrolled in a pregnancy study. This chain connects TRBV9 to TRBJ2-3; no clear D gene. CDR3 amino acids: CATQTQLGTDTQYF. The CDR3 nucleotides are TGTGCCACCCAGACACAGTTGGGCACAGATACGCAGTATTTT.